Reported below is one TCR beta chain. Only in-frame clones appear in the TCRdb table, and some are missing; sequencing was by immunoSEQ multiplex PCR. The sample has around 91,000 clones, 75% to 90% seen once. The data were obtained in a study of PD-1 blockade in classical Hodgkin lymphoma. From germline, CDR1 is MDHEN and CDR2 SYDVKM. Trimming took 6 bases from V and 0 from J, leaving 14 bases between them. This CDR3 contains 15 residues. Every single patient, without exception, relapsed after autologous stem cell transplantation, and brentuximab vedotin exposure varied. The TCR was taken from a human donor with classical Hodgkin lymphoma. This material consisted of peripheral blood mononuclear cells (PBMCs), taken at baseline. The chain is built from TRBV28 and TRBJ1-2; tentative D call: TRBD1 (5 bases). CDR3 sequence reads: CASRGVAGANYGYTF. DNA for the CDR3: TGTGCCAGCAGGGGGGTGGCCGGAGCTAACTATGGCTACACCTTC.